This paragraph covers one T cell receptor beta chain sequence. Its antigen is undetermined. The CDR3 consists of 14 residues. Trimming cost V 5 bases and J 2 bases, with 14 bases left between them. The germline gives CDR1 SGDLS, CDR2 YYNGEE. This specimen comes from a study of siplizumab effects on memory and regulatory T cells. Study outcomes and limitations: A small minority of alloreactive clones were mapped to unstimulated subsets. The study found naive T cells seemingly more diverse than memory cells and seemingly major alloresponse contributors. Proliferating CD4+ or CD8+ clones, roughly 75-95% of them, lacked an assignable naive or memory phenotype. The study found that siplizumab significantly reduced alloreactive sequences traceable to unstimulated CD4+ memory cells.

Measured with immunoSEQ multiplex PCR; TCRdb has only the in-frame clones, and not every one. The table records roughly 100,000 clones, 93% of them present only once. The genes are TRBV9 and TRBJ2-7; D is uncertain. The sequence came from a human donor in good health. Sample: Tregs sorted from blood. The CDR3 sequence is CASSQDPRAYEQYF. CDR3 nucleotide sequence: TGTGCCAGCAGTCAGGACCCCCGGGCCTACGAGCAGTACTTC.